Listed below are T cell receptor beta chains from one sample, sequenced in a study of blood T cell repertoires in COVID-19. The repertoire was sequenced with immunoSEQ multiplex PCR; TCRdb's copy has only in-frame clones and lacks some. The data contain 70,000 or so clones, just over 90% of them seen just once; the ten biggest clones take up about 5.1%. Material for sequencing was peripheral blood. The receptors originated from a woman aged 18-29 years with acute or convalescent COVID-19. The CDR3 runs from the conserved cysteine through the conserved F or W. The D gene is left open where the match is weak. For some rows the clone size is stated as once, few or many, or as a class when expanded; others skip it.

clone_size j_call d_call v_call cdr3_nt cdr3_aa
NA TRBJ1-5 TRBD1 TRBV27 TGTGCCAGCAGTCTCACAGGGGGCGTCTATCAGCCCCAGCATTTT CASSLTGGVYQPQHF
NA TRBJ1-3 NA TRBV20-1 TGCAGTGCGAGTGTCGACAGCTCTGGAAACACCATATATTTT CSASVDSSGNTIYF
NA TRBJ1-3 NA TRBV6-5 TGTGCCAGCACTTTACTCTCTGGAAACACCATATATTTT CASTLLSGNTIYF
NA TRBJ2-4 TRBD1 TRBV14 TGTGCCAGCAGCCAGTTAGGACAGGGGAACATTCAGTACTTC CASSQLGQGNIQYF
NA TRBJ1-1 NA TRBV2 TGTGCCAGCAACCTCGGGACTCAAAACACTGAAGCTTTCTTT CASNLGTQNTEAFF
NA TRBJ1-6 NA TRBV27 TGTGCCAGCAGTGACAGAGTAGGGTCACCCCTCCACTTT CASSDRVGSPLHF
NA TRBJ1-1 TRBD1 TRBV18 TGTGCCAGCTCACTAAACAGGGGGGACACTGAAGCTTTCTTT CASSLNRGDTEAFF
NA TRBJ1-2 NA TRBV27 TGTGCCAGCAGTCCTCTAGGTACCTCCTATGGCTACACCTTC CASSPLGTSYGYTF
NA TRBJ1-5 TRBD1 TRBV19 TGTGCCAGTAGTATAAAGGGACAGAATCAGCCCCAGCATTTT CASSIKGQNQPQHF
once TRBJ2-5 NA TRBV21-1 TGTGCCAGCAGCAAAGTCCCAGGGTTAGGGGAGACCCAGTACTTC CASSKVPGLGETQYF
NA TRBJ2-1 NA TRBV15 TGTGCCACCAGCAGGGAACAGGGTACCTACAATGAGCAGTTCTTC CATSREQGTYNEQFF
NA TRBJ2-1 NA TRBV2 TGTGCCAGCAGTGGGCCTCGGGACTCCCCATCCGATGAGCAGTTCTTC CASSGPRDSPSDEQFF
NA TRBJ1-2 NA TRBV29-1 TGCAGCGCCGAGGATCGGGGTGAGGAGGGCTACACCTTC CSAEDRGEEGYTF
NA TRBJ1-1 TRBD1 TRBV19 TGTGCCAGTAGGACAGGGTATTGGAACACTGAAGCTTTCTTT CASRTGYWNTEAFF
NA TRBJ2-7 TRBD1 TRBV5-6 TGTGCCAGCAGCGTGGGGACAGGGCCCCTCGAGCAGTACTTC CASSVGTGPLEQYF
NA TRBJ1-4 TRBD1 TRBV30 TGTGCCTGGAGTCGCGGACAGGTCTATTCGGTCGAAAAACTGTTTTTT CAWSRGQVYSVEKLFF
once TRBJ2-5 TRBD2 TRBV7-8 TGTGCCAGCAGCAGCGGGGGGCTGGAGACCCAGTACTTC CASSSGGLETQYF
NA TRBJ2-7 NA TRBV19 TGTGCCAGTAGCCTTGGGCCGGCCTACGAGCAGTACTTC CASSLGPAYEQYF
NA TRBJ1-2 TRBD1 TRBV15 TGTGCCACCAGCAGAGTCCGTACAGGGGGCGTCTATGGCTACACCTTC CATSRVRTGGVYGYTF
NA TRBJ2-3 TRBD2 TRBV15 TGTGCCACCAGCAGAGATATAGCGGGAGCACCCCCCACAGATACGCAGTATTTT CATSRDIAGAPPTDTQYF
few TRBJ1-2 TRBD1 TRBV15 TGTGCCACCAGCAGCAGGGGGTTCTATGGCTACACCTTC CATSSRGFYGYTF
NA TRBJ2-1 NA TRBV7-9 TGTGCCAGCGGGAAAGGTTCCGGGAGCACCAACAATGAGCAGTTCTTC CASGKGSGSTNNEQFF
NA TRBJ1-6 NA TRBV12-3/TRBV12-4 TGTGCCAGCAGGCTGACAGGTGAATCACCCCTCCACTTT CASRLTGESPLHF
NA TRBJ2-1 TRBD2 TRBV12-3/TRBV12-4 TGTGCCAGCAGCCTCGGGACTAAGCAGTTCTTC CASSLGTKQFF
NA TRBJ2-5 TRBD2 TRBV14 TGTGCCAGCAGCCAAGATTTCCGGGAGGGGGAGACCCAGTACTTC CASSQDFREGETQYF
NA TRBJ2-2 TRBD2 TRBV11-2 TGTGCCAGCAGCTTAGCCCCCTGGGTAGCGGGAGTTAACACCGGGGAGCTGTTTTTT CASSLAPWVAGVNTGELFF
NA TRBJ1-1 NA TRBV12-3/TRBV12-4 TGTGCCAGCACCCAGGCCCCGAACACTGAAGCTTTCTTT CASTQAPNTEAFF
NA TRBJ2-2 NA TRBV12-3/TRBV12-4 TGTGCCAGCAGTTTAGACAGGACCGGGGAGCTGTTTTTT CASSLDRTGELFF
NA TRBJ2-1 TRBD2 TRBV14 TGTGCCAGCAGCCTGCTGGGACTAGCGGGAGACAATGAGCAGTTCTTC CASSLLGLAGDNEQFF
NA TRBJ2-1 TRBD2 TRBV10-2 TGCGCCAGCAGTGAAAGACTAGCTTACTACAATGAGCAGTTCTTC CASSERLAYYNEQFF
NA TRBJ1-1 NA TRBV24-1 TGTGCCACCAGTGGGACCGGGGGTGAGGCTTTCTTT CATSGTGGEAFF
NA TRBJ1-1 NA TRBV5-4 TGTGCCAGCAGCTTAAGGGGGACCAACACTGAAGCTTTCTTT CASSLRGTNTEAFF
NA TRBJ2-5 NA TRBV30 TGTGCCTACTCGGACAATCGGCAAGAGACCCAGTACTTC CAYSDNRQETQYF
NA TRBJ1-5 TRBD1 TRBV7-2 TGTGCCAGCAGCAGGAACGCGCGGGACAGCCTAAATCAGCCCCAGCATTTT CASSRNARDSLNQPQHF